This T cell receptor (beta chain) comes out of a study of cytomegalovirus exposure and HLA in healthy donors. Study in general: In a previous analysis, around 120 million unique TCR beta sequences were found from 150 million to 200 million T cells. Within the Caucasian-associated ancestry cluster were more than 75% of the roughly 380 genotyped donors.

The CDR3 is made up of 17 amino acids. From germline, CDR1 is SGDLS and CDR2 YYNGEE. V shed 2 bases and J 0 bases; nucleotides not matched to a gene: 5. On this clone itself: Its antigen is not known.

General study points: The productive fraction for most TCR beta V segments was about 87% or about 30% in an earlier analysis. It was assumed in the presence/absence analyses that sequencing depth was roughly uniform across donors.

Primers: 60 Vbeta forward and 13 Jbeta reverse. Here immunoSEQ multiplex PCR was the method, and the copy in TCRdb shows in-frame clones only, minus some. The sample includes 110,000 or so clones, approximately 14% of them seen just once. Sequencing input: PBMCs. The V call is TRBV9, the J call TRBJ2-2; TRBD2 aligns across 9 bases. The TCR sequence derives from a female donor in good health and CMV-seronegative. In nucleotides, the CDR3 is TGTGCCAGCAGCGTGAAACTAGCGGGCGCGAACACCGGGGAGCTGTTTTTT. Its protein is CASSVKLAGANTGELFF.